The source of this T cell receptor (beta chain) is a study of breast tumors, draining lymph nodes, adjacent tissues. This clonotype was seen many times. V lost 3 bases and J lost 9; bases outside the gene matches: 3. Germline V gene sequence: CDR1 DFQATT, CDR2 SNEGSKA (reference sequence). This CDR3 is built from 12 residues. Axillary draining lymph nodes of breast cancer patients supplied the node samples. One entry per CDR3 protein, called by TCRdb with MiXCR from the multiplex PCR reads. Among a few hundred thousand distinct CDR3 sequences, around 34% were seen once, and the ten largest hold 3.6%. Source material: axillary lymph node tissue. The rearrangement links TRBV20-1 to TRBJ2-1, with TRBD1 matching over 9 bases. This TCR was recovered from a female donor with breast cancer. Some clones in this sample may be carry-over from other donors' samples. The CDR3 DNA reads TGCAGTGCTAGTAACAGGGGGCCTGAGCAGTTCTTC. Protein sequence: CSASNRGPEQFF.